This T cell receptor (beta chain) originates from a study of early T cells in non-severe SARS-CoV-2 infection. Study in general: RNA in bulk from unsorted whole blood was sequenced, and chains were unpaired.

The TCR library protocol was used to attach unique molecular identifiers. These identifiers were attached to individual cDNA molecules. TCRdb called the 5' RACE reads again in MiXCR, with one record for every CDR3 protein. The sample lists about 40,000 distinct CDR3 sequences, over 4% seen once, with 4.5% to 5.5% in the top ten. This clonotype has at least ten counts. The antigen is not known. Findings and caveats of the study: Matching results from VDJdb favored anti-spike CD8 responses, leaving private and CD4 specificities undetected.

This TCR came from an adult who was a healthcare worker with PCR-confirmed SARS-CoV-2 infection or an uninfected control (not recorded which). Sample: whole blood.

CDR3: CSARASDRGESYGYTF. DNA for the CDR3: TGCAGTGCTAGAGCCTCCGACAGGGGCGAAAGCTATGGCTACACCTTC. V is TRBV20-1 and J is TRBJ1-2; 8 bases fit TRBD1. CDR3 length equals 16 residues. J gave up 4 bases and V 1 base, and 11 bases lay outside the gene matches. Germline V gene data show CDR1 as DFQATT and CDR2 as SNEGSKA (reference sequence).